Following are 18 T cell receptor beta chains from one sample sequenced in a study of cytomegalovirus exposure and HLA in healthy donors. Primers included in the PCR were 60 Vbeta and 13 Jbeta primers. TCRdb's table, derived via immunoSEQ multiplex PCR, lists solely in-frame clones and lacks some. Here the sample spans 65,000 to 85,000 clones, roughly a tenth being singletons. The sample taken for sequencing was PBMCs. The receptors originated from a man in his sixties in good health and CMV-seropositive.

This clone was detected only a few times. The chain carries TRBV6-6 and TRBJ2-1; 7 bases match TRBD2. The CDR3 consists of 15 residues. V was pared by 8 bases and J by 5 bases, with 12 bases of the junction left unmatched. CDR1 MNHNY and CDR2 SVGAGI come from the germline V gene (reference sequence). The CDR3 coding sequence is TGTGCCAGCGTGAAACGGGACTACGTCAACAATGAGCAGTTCTTC. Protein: CASVKRDYVNNEQFF.

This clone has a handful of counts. CDR3 DNA sequence: TGTGCCAGCAGTGACACAGGACCGCAGGGAGGCTACACCTTC. The encoded protein is CASSDTGPQGGYTF. The chain is built from TRBV2 and TRBJ1-2; the D gene is possibly TRBD1 (5 bases). In germline, CDR1 is SNHLY, CDR2 FYNNEI. CDR3 size: 14 residues. Trimming pared 3 bases from V and 8 bases from J, leaving 16 bases between. The complete variable domain, with remaining parts taken from reference TRBV2 and TRBJ1-2, reads EPEVTQTPSHQVTQMGQEVILRCVPISNHLYFYWYRQILGQKVEFLVSFYNNEISEKSEIFDDQFSVERPDGSNFTLKIRSTKLEDSAMYFCASSDTGPQGGYTFGSGTRLTVV.

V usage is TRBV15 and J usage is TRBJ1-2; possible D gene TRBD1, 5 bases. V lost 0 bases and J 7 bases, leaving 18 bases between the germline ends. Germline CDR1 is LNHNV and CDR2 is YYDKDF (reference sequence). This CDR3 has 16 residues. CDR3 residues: CATSREGGGLDGGYTF. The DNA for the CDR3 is TGTGCCACCAGCAGAGAGGGGGGGGGTCTGGATGGTGGCTACACCTTC.

The CDR3 coding sequence is TGTGCCAGCAGCGGACAGGGTCCTTCCTACGAGCAGTACGTC. Its translation: CASSGQGPSYEQYV. V gene TRBV7-8 combines with J gene TRBJ2-7, with 8 nucleotides matching TRBD1. Germline loops: CDR1 SGHVS, CDR2 FQNEAQ. This CDR3 is 14 amino acids long. V dropped 5 bases and J dropped 1; count of bases not matched to a gene: 4.

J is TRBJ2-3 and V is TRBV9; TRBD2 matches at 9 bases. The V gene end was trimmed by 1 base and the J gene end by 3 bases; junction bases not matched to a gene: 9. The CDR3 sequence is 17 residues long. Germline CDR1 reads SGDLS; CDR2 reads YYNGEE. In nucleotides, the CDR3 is TGTGCCAGCAGCGTAAAGGGCGGGAGGGCCGGTACAGATACGCAGTATTTT. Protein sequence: CASSVKGGRAGTDTQYF.

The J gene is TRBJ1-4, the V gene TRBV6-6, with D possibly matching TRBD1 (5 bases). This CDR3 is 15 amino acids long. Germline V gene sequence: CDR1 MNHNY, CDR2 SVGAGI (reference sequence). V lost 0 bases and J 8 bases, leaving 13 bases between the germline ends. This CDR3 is CASSYSGQGWEKLFF. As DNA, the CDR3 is TGTGCCAGCAGTTACTCGGGTCAGGGTTGGGAAAAACTGTTTTTT.

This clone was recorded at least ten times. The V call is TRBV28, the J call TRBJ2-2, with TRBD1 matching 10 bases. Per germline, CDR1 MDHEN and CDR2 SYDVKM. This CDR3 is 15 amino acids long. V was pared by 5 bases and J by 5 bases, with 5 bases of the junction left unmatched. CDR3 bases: TGTGCCAGCAGTGGGACAGGGGACGTAACCGGGGAGCTGTTTTTT. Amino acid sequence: CASSGTGDVTGELFF. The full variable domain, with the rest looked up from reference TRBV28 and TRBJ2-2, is DVKVTQSSRYLVKRTGEKVFLECVQDMDHENMFWYRQDPGLGLRLIYFSYDVKMKEKGDIPEGYSVSREKKERFSLILESASTNQTSMYLCASSGTGDVTGELFFGEGSRLTVL.

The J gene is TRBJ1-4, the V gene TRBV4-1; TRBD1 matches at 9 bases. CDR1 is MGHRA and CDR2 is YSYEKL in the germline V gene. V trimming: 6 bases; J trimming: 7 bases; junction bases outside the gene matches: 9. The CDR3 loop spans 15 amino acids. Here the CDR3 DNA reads TGCGCCAGCAGTTGGGACAGGGAGTTGGGTGAAAAACTGTTTTTT. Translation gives CASSWDRELGEKLFF.

CDR3 protein: CASSDREGLPQHF. CDR3 nucleotide sequence: TGTGCCAGCAGTGACAGGGAGGGCCTGCCCCAGCATTTT. The V gene is TRBV6-4, the J gene TRBJ1-5; D unresolved. The CDR3 length is 13 residues. Germline V gives CDR1 MRHNA, CDR2 SNTAGT. The germline V and J ends were trimmed by 2 bases and 9 bases, with 11 bases remaining between them.

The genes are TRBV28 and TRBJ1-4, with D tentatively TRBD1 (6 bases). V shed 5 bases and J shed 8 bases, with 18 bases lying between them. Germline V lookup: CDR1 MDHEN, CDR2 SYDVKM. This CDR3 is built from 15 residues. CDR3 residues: CASSTEQGPREKLFF. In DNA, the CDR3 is TGTGCCAGCAGTACCGAACAGGGCCCCCGGGAAAAACTGTTTTTT.

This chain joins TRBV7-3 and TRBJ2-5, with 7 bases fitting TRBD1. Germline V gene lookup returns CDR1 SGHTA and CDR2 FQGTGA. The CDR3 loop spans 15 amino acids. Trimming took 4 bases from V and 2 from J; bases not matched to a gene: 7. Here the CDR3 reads CASSSMGTAQETQYF. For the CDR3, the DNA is TGTGCCAGCAGCTCGATGGGGACAGCGCAAGAGACCCAGTACTTC.

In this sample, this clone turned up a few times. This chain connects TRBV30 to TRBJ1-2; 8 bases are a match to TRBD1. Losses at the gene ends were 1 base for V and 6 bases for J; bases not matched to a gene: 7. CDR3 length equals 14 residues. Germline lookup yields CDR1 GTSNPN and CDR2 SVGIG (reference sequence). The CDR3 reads CAWSAERTGNGYTF. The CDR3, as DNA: TGTGCCTGGAGTGCAGAGAGGACAGGGAATGGCTACACCTTC.

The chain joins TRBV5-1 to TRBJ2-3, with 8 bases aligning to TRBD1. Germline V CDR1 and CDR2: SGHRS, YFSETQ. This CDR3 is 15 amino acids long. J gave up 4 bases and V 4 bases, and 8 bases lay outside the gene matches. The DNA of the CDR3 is TGCGCCAGCAGCCCAAGATTGGGACAGGCAGATACGCAGTATTTT. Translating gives CASSPRLGQADTQYF.

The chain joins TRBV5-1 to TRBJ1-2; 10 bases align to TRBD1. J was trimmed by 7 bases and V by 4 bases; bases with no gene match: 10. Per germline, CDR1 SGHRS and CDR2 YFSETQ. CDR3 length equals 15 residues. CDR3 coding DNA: TGCGCCAGCAGCGCCGGGACAGGGGAATCGTTTGGCTACACCTTC. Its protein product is CASSAGTGESFGYTF. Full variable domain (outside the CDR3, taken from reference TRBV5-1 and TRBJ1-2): KAGVTQTPRYLIKTRGQQVTLSCSPISGHRSVSWYQQTPGQGLQFLFEYFSETQRNKGNFPGRFSGRQFSNSRSEMNVSTLELGDSALYLCASSAGTGESFGYTFGSGTRLTVV.

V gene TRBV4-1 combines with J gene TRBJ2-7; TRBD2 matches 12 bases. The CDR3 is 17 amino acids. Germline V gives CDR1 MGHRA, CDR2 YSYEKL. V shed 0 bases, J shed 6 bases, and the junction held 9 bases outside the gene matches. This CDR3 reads CASSQEIETSGSGEQYF. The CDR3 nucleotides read TGCGCCAGCAGCCAAGAAATTGAGACTAGCGGGAGCGGCGAGCAGTACTTC.

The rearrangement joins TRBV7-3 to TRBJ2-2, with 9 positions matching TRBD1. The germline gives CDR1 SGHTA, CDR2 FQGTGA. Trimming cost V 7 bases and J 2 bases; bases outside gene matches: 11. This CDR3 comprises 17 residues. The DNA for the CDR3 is TGTGCCAGCACCAATACCGGACAGGGGCCTAACACCGGGGAGCTGTTTTTT. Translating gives CASTNTGQGPNTGELFF.

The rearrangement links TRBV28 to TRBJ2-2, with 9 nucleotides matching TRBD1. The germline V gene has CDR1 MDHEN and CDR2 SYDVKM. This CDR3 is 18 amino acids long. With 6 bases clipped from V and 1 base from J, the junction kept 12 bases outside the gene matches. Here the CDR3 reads CASSLGTGKPRNTGELFF. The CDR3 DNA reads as TGTGCCAGCAGCTTGGGGACAGGGAAACCCAGGAACACCGGGGAGCTGTTTTTT.

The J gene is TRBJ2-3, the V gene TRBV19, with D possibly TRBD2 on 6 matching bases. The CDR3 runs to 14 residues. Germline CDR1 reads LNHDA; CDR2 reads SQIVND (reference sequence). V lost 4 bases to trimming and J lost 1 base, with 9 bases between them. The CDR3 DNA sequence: TGTGCCAGTAGTAGCGGGAAAGGCACAGATACGCAGTATTTT. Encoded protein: CASSSGKGTDTQYF.